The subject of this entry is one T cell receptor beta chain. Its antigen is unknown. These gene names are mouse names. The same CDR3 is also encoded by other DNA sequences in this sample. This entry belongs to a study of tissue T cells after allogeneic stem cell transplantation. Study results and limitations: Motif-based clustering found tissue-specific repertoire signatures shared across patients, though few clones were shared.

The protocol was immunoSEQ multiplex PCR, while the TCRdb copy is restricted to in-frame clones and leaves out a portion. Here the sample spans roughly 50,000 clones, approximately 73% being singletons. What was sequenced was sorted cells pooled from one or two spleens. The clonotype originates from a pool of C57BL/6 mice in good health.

The CDR3 bases that were read are TGTGCTAGCAGTCCGGGGGGTTCAAACACCGGGCAGCTCTAC. It yields the protein CASSPGGSNTGQLY. The full CDR3 reads CASSPGGSNTGQLYF. The genes are TRBV29 and TRBJ2-2; tentatively, D is TRBD2 (6 bases). The read comes to an end 1 residue before the CDR3 does, leaving the germline J gene to fill in the end. This CDR3 spans 15 amino acids. V dropped 5 bases and J dropped 0 bases, with 10 bases sitting between them. The germline CDR1 and CDR2 sequences are MSHET and SYDVDS.